The T cell receptor (beta chain) described here comes from a study of T cell responses to AZD1222 COVID-19 vaccine. The study, taken as a whole, reports: After the peak T cell response, and only then, were repertoires sampled. The donor cohort was predominantly white British with a female majority, and clonal diversity may have been underestimated.

As regards this clone: Antigen unknown.

Deletions cut 2 bases from V and 3 bases from J, with 10 bases between. The CDR3 runs 14 residues. Germline-derived CDR1 and CDR2 are MNHNY and SVGAGI (reference sequence). The repertoire was sequenced with immunoSEQ multiplex PCR; TCRdb's copy has only in-frame clones and lacks some. The sample carries 140,000 to 150,000 clones, around nine tenths recorded once. This specimen consisted of peripheral blood, obtained on day 0 of AZD1222 vaccination. The receptor was derived from an adult in good health. The rearrangement links TRBV6-6 to TRBJ1-2, with D unresolved. The DNA of the CDR3 is TGTGCCAGCAGTTACCCAGGCGGATACTATGGCTACACCTTC. Protein product: CASSYPGGYYGYTF.